The rows below give T cell receptor beta chains drawn from one sample of a study of T-cell reconstitution after alpha-beta-depleted transplantation in children. TCRdb reprocessed the PCR reads with MiXCR, giving one entry per CDR3 protein. The table lists 250,000 to 400,000 distinct CDR3 sequences, roughly 21% of them singletons. Source: PBMCs, mostly from graft donor cells, taken 180 days after TCRalphabeta/CD19-depleted stem cell transplant. Receptor source: a male patient younger than 18 who had a stem cell transplant for acute lymphoblastic leukemia, so the T cells may come from the graft donor. Each CDR3 is given with its conserved first and last residue. A D gene is named only where the DNA matches it firmly. Size values are once, few and many counts, or a class for expanded clones, and some rows have none.

D: NA
V: TRBV7-6
J: TRBJ2-7
size: NA
DNA: TGTGCCAGCAGCGCCAGGGAGTTTCAGTCCTACGAGCAGTACTTC
CDR3: CASSAREFQSYEQYF

D: TRBD2
V: TRBV9
J: TRBJ2-1
size: few
DNA: TGTGCCAGCAGCGTTAGCGGGAGATCCTACAATGAGCAGTTCTTC
CDR3: CASSVSGRSYNEQFF

D: NA
V: TRBV7-8
J: TRBJ2-1
size: NA
DNA: TGTGCCAGCAGCTTAGCCGGGGGTGGGGGGGCCATTTCCTACAATGAGCAGTTCTTC
CDR3: CASSLAGGGGAISYNEQFF

D: NA
V: TRBV6-5
J: TRBJ1-5
size: few
DNA: TGTGCCAGCAGTTACGGACAGAGCAATCAGCCCCAGCATTTT
CDR3: CASSYGQSNQPQHF

D: NA
V: TRBV5-1
J: TRBJ1-2
size: NA
DNA: TGCGCCAGCAGCGCCGTTGCCCACGGGGGCTACACCTTC
CDR3: CASSAVAHGGYTF

D: TRBD1
V: TRBV12-3/TRBV12-4
J: TRBJ2-3
size: NA
DNA: TGTGCCAGCACTCTCCGACAGGGAGCAGATACGCAGTATTTT
CDR3: CASTLRQGADTQYF

D: NA
V: TRBV10-3
J: TRBJ1-3
size: NA
DNA: TGTGCCATCGGGCGTTTCTATGGAAACACCATATATTTT
CDR3: CAIGRFYGNTIYF

D: TRBD2
V: TRBV7-9
J: TRBJ2-5
size: NA
DNA: TGTGCCAGCAGCCCAATTCTAGCGGGAGTTGCAGAGACCCAGTACTTC
CDR3: CASSPILAGVAETQYF

D: TRBD2
V: TRBV11-1
J: TRBJ2-5
size: NA
DNA: TGTGCCAGCAGCTACTCCGGACTAGCGGGAGAGGGGCGAGAGACCCAGTACTTC
CDR3: CASSYSGLAGEGRETQYF

D: NA
V: TRBV2
J: TRBJ2-7
size: NA
DNA: TGTGCCAGCAGTGTCGAGGGAGGACTTTCCTACGAGCAGTACTTC
CDR3: CASSVEGGLSYEQYF

D: TRBD2
V: TRBV5-1
J: TRBJ2-3
size: few
DNA: TGCGCCAGCAGCTTGACGAGCGGGAGAGTGAACACAGATACGCAGTATTTT
CDR3: CASSLTSGRVNTDTQYF

D: TRBD1
V: TRBV5-1
J: TRBJ2-3
size: many
DNA: TGCGCCAGCAGCTCTCTCACAGGGACAGCAGATACGCAGTATTTT
CDR3: CASSSLTGTADTQYF

D: NA
V: TRBV29-1
J: TRBJ2-7
size: few
DNA: TGCAGCGTTGACCTTCCAGGGGATAGGGGCTACGAGCAGTACTTC
CDR3: CSVDLPGDRGYEQYF

D: NA
V: TRBV5-1
J: TRBJ1-2
size: few
DNA: TGCGCCAGCAGCTCGATGGCAGGGTCGGGCGAAGAGGGGAACTATGGCTACACCTTC
CDR3: CASSSMAGSGEEGNYGYTF

D: NA
V: TRBV5-1
J: TRBJ1-1
size: NA
DNA: TGCGCCAGCAGCTTGGTTCCTGGCGAATACACTGAAGCTTTCTTT
CDR3: CASSLVPGEYTEAFF

D: NA
V: TRBV15
J: TRBJ2-3
size: few
DNA: TGTGCCACCAGCAGAGCAACTACGCAGTATTTT
CDR3: CATSRATTQYF

D: NA
V: TRBV10-3
J: TRBJ2-7
size: once
DNA: TGTGCCACGAACCGGGACACTCCCTACGAGCAGTACTTC
CDR3: CATNRDTPYEQYF

D: NA
V: TRBV12-3/TRBV12-4
J: TRBJ2-3
size: NA
DNA: TGTGCCAGCAGTTTTAGACAGCTTAGCACAGATACGCAGTATTTT
CDR3: CASSFRQLSTDTQYF